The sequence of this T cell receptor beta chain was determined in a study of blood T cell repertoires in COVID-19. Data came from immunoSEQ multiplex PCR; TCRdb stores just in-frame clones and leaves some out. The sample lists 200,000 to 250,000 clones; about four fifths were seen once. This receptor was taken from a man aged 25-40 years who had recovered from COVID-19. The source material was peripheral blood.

This CDR3 reads CASSETSDGNTIYF. CDR3 DNA sequence: TGTGCCAGCAGTGAAACCAGCGATGGAAACACCATATATTTT. This rearrangement joins TRBV2 to TRBJ1-3; D unresolved. Trimming took 2 bases from V and 3 from J, leaving 8 bases between them. The CDR3 spans 14 residues. Germline V CDR1 and CDR2: SNHLY, FYNNEI.